There are a few counts of the clone carrying this TCR beta chain. Its antigen is not known. Clones were sequenced by immunoSEQ multiplex PCR, and TCRdb holds only the in-frame ones, with some missing. Of about 39,000 clones in the sample, around three quarters were seen once. The data were obtained in a study of chemoradiotherapy in HPV16-positive cancers. Overall study findings and caveats: For HPV16-positive patients, expanding HPV-responsive T cells associated with longer recurrence-free survival.

CDR1 is SGHVS, CDR2 FQNEAQ, per germline. This CDR3 comprises 15 residues. Trimming cost V 5 bases and J 0 bases, with 11 bases left between them. Sequenced here: blood, sampled from a patient who underwent chemoradiotherapy. The gene calls are TRBV7-8 and TRBJ1-3; D unclear. This TCR was sampled from a human donor with HPV-associated anogenital cancer. The CDR3 here is CASSPERLSGNTIYF. CDR3 bases: TGTGCCAGCAGCCCAGAGCGCCTCTCTGGAAACACCATATATTTT.